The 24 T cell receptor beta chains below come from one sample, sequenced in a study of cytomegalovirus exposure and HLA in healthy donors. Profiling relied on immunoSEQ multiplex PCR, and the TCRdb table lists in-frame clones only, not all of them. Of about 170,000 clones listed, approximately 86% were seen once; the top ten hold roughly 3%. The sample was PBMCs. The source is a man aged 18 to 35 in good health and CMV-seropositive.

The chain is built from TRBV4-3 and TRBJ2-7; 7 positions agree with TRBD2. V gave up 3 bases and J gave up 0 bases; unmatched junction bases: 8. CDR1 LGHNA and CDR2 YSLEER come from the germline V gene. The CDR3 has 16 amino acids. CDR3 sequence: CASSQATSVSSYEQYF. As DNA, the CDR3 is TGCGCCAGCAGCCAGGCTACTAGCGTGAGCTCCTACGAGCAGTACTTC.

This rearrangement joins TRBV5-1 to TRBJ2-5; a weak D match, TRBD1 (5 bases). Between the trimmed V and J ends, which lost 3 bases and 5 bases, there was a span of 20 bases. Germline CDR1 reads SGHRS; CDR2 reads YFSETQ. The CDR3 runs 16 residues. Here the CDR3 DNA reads TGCGCCAGCAGCTGGGGATCTTCTCAGGGTAGGGAGACCCAGTACTTC. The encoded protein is CASSWGSSQGRETQYF.

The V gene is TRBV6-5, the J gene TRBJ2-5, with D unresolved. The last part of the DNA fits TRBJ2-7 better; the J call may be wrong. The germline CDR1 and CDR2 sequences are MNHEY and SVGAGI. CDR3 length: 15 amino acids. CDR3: CASSYSFIQSYEQYF. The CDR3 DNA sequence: TGTGCCAGCAGTTACTCGTTCATACAGTCCTACGAGCAGTACTTC.

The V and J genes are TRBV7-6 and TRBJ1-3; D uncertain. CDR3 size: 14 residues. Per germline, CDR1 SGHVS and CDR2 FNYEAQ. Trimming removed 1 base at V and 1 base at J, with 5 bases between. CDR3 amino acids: CASSLDSSGNTIYF. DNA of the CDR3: TGTGCCAGCAGCTTAGACAGTTCTGGAAACACCATATATTTT.

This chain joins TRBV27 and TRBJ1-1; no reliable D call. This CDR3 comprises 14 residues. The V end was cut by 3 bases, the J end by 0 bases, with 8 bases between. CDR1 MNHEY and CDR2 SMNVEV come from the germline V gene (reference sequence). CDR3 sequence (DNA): TGTGCCAGCAGTTTCAGTATCATGAACACTGAAGCTTTCTTT. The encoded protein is CASSFSIMNTEAFF.

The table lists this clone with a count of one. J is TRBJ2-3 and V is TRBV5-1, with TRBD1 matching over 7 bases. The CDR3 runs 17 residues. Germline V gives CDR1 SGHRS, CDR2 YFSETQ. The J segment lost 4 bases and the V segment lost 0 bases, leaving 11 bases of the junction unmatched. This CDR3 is CASSLDRGLPEADTQYF. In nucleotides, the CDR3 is TGCGCCAGCAGCTTGGACAGGGGCCTCCCAGAGGCAGATACGCAGTATTTT.

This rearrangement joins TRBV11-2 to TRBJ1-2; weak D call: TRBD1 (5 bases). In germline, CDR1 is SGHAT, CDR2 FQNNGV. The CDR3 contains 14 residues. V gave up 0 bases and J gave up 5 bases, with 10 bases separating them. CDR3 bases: TGTGCCAGCAGCTTAGAATGGGGCGAATATGGCTACACCTTC. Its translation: CASSLEWGEYGYTF.

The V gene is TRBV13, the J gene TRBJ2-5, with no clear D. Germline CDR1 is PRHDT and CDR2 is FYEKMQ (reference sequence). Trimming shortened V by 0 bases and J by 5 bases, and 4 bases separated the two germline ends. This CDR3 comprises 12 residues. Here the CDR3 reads CASSLGQETQYF. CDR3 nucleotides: TGTGCCAGCAGCTTAGGCCAGGAGACCCAGTACTTC.

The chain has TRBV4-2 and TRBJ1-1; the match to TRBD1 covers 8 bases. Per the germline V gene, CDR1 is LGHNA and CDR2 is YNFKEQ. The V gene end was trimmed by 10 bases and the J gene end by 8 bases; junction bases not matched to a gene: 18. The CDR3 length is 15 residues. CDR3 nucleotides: TGTGCCACCAAGGGCGACGGACAGGGAAGAGCCGAAGCTTTCTTT. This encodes CATKGDGQGRAEAFF.

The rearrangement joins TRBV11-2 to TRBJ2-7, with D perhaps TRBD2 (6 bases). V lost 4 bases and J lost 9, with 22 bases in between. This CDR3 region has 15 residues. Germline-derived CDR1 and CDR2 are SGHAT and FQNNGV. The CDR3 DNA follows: TGTGCCAGCAGCTCGCAGGGAGGAGGGCCTTCCGCGCAGTACTTC. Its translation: CASSSQGGGPSAQYF. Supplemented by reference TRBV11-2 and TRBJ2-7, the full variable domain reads EAGVAQSPRYKIIEKRQSVAFWCNPISGHATLYWYQQILGQGPKLLIQFQNNGVVDDSQLPKDRFSAERLKGVDSTLKIQPAKLEDSAVYLCASSSQGGGPSAQYFGPGTRLTVT.

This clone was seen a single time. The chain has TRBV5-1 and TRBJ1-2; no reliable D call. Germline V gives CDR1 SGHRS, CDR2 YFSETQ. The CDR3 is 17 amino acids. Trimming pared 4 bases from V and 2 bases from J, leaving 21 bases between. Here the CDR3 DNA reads TGCGCCAGCAGCCTGAACCCGGGTGCGAACCTAAACTATGGCTACACCTTC. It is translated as CASSLNPGANLNYGYTF.

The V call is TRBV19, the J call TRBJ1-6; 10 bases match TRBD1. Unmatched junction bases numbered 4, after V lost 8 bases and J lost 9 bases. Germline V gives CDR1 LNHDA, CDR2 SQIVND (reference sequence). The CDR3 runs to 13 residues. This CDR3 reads CASSDRGTSPLHF. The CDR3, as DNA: TGTGCCAGTTCGGACAGGGGGACTTCACCCCTCCACTTT.

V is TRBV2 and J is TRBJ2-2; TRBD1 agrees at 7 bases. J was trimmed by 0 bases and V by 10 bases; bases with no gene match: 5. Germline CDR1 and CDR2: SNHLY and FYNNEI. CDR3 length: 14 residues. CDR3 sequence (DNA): TGTGCCACTGGACAGGCCCCGAACACCGGGGAGCTGTTTTTT. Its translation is CATGQAPNTGELFF.

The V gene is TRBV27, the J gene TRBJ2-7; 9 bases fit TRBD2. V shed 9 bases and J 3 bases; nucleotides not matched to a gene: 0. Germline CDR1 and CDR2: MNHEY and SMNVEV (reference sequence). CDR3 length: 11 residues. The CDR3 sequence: CASSGGYEQYF. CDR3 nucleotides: TGTGCCAGTAGCGGGGGCTACGAGCAGTACTTC.

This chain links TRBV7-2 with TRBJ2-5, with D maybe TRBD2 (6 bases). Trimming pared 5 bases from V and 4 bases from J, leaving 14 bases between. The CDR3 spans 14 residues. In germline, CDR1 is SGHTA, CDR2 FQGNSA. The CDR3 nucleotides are TGTGCCAGCAGCAGACTGGGGCGGGGAGAGACCCAGTACTTC. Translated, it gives CASSRLGRGETQYF. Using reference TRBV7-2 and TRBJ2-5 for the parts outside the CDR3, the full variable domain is GAGVSQSPSNKVTEKGKDVELRCDPISGHTALYWYRQSLGQGLEFLIYFQGNSAPDKSGLPSDRFSAERTGGSVSTLTIQRTQQEDSAVYLCASSRLGRGETQYFGPGTRLLVL.

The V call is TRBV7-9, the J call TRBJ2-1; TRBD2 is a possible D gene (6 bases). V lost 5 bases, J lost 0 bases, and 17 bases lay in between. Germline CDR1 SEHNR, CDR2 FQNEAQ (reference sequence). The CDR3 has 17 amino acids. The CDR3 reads CASSHPGGSSSYNEQFF. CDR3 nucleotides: TGTGCCAGCAGCCACCCCGGGGGTAGTAGCTCCTACAATGAGCAGTTCTTC.

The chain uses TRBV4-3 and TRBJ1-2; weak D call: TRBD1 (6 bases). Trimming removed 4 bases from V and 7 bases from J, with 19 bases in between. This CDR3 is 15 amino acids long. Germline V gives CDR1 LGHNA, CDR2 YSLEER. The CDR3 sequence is CASSRKSGGAGGYTF. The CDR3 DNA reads TGCGCCAGCAGCCGGAAGAGCGGGGGGGCAGGTGGCTACACCTTC.

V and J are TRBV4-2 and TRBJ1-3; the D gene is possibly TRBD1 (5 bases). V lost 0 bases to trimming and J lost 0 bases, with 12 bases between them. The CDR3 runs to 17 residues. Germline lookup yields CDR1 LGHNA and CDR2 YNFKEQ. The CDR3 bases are TGTGCCAGCAGCCAAGACGCTACGGGGGTCTCTGGAAACACCATATATTTT. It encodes CASSQDATGVSGNTIYF.

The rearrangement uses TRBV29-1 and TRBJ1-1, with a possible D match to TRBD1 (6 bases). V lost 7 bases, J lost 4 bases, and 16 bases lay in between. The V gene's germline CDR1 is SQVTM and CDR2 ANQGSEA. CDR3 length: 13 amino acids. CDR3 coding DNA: TGCAGCGCTCATTCGGACAGCCTCACTGAAGCTTTCTTT. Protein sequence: CSAHSDSLTEAFF.

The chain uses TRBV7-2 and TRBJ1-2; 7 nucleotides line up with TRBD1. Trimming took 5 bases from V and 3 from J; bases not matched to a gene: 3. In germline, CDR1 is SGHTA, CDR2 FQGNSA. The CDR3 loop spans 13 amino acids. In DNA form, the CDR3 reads TGTGCCAGCAGCCGACAGGGCCACTATGGCTACACCTTC. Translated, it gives CASSRQGHYGYTF.

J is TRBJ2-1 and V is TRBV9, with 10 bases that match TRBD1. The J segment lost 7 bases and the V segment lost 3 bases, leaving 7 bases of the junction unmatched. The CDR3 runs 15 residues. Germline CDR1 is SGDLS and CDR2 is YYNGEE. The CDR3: CASSGEDRGWNEQFF. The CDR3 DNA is TGTGCCAGCAGCGGAGAGGACAGGGGGTGGAATGAGCAGTTCTTC.

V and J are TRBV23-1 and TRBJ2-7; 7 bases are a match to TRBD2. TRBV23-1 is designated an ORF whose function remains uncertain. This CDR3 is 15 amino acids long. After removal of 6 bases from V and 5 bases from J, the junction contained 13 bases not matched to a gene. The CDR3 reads CASRRGGQDKHEQYF. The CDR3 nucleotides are TGCGCCAGCAGGCGGGGAGGGCAGGACAAGCACGAGCAGTACTTC.

For the CDR3, the DNA is TGTGCCAGCAGCTTTGGAGGGGCGTCCTACGAGCAGTACTTC. Its translation is CASSFGGASYEQYF. The chain is built from TRBV11-2 and TRBJ2-7, with a tentative D call TRBD2 (6 bases). V was cut by 3 bases and J by 1 base, with 10 bases left in between. This CDR3 is built from 14 residues. CDR1 and CDR2 from the germline V gene are SGHAT and FQNNGV. The entire variable domain, with the rest obtained from reference TRBV11-2 and TRBJ2-7, is as follows: EAGVAQSPRYKIIEKRQSVAFWCNPISGHATLYWYQQILGQGPKLLIQFQNNGVVDDSQLPKDRFSAERLKGVDSTLKIQPAKLEDSAVYLCASSFGGASYEQYFGPGTRLTVT.

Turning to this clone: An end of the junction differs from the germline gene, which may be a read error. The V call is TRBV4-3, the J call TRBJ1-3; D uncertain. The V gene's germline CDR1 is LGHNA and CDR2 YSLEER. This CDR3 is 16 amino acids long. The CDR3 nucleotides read TGCGCCAGCAGCGAAGAATCGGAGAGCTCTGGAAACACCATATATTTT. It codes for CASSEESESSGNTIYF.